The 32 T cell receptor beta chains given below trace back to one sample, sequenced in a study of blood T cell repertoires in COVID-19. Method: immunoSEQ multiplex PCR; TCRdb's copy keeps in-frame clones and lacks some. This table holds 250,000 to 300,000 clones, over 75% found once. Sequencing input: peripheral blood. These TCRs come from a woman aged 55-70 years with acute or convalescent COVID-19.

The J gene is TRBJ1-1, the V gene TRBV5-5; D might be TRBD1 (5 bases). Per the germline V gene, CDR1 is SGHKS and CDR2 is YYEKEE (reference sequence). Trimming took off 1 base at V and 1 base at J, with 14 bases between the two ends. The CDR3 spans 16 residues. The CDR3 bases are TGTGCCAGCAGCTTGTCACGCAGGGAGGGGAACACTGAAGCTTTCTTT. Translation gives CASSLSRREGNTEAFF. Full variable domain (missing parts from reference TRBV5-5 and TRBJ1-1): DAGVTQSPTHLIKTRGQQVTLRCSPISGHKSVSWYQQVLGQGPQFIFQYYEKEERGRGNFPDRFSARQFPNYSSELNVNALLLGDSALYLCASSLSRREGNTEAFFGQGTRLTVV.

CDR3 DNA sequence: TGTGCCAGCAGCTTAGATGGATTAGCCCTCCAGTACTTC. As protein: CASSLDGLALQYF. The rearrangement links TRBV11-1 to TRBJ2-5; no firm D call. Trimming pared 1 base from V and 10 bases from J, leaving 13 bases between. From germline, CDR1 is SGHAT and CDR2 FQDESV (reference sequence). This CDR3 has 13 residues.

The rearrangement uses TRBV19 and TRBJ1-5, with 11 bases identical to TRBD1. CDR3 length equals 15 residues. J lost 6 bases, V lost 1 base, and 2 bases had no gene match. CDR1 is LNHDA and CDR2 is SQIVND in the germline V gene (reference sequence). CDR3 sequence: CASSIGGQGVQPQHF. For the CDR3, the DNA is TGTGCCAGTAGTATAGGGGGACAGGGGGTTCAGCCCCAGCATTTT.

The chain recombines TRBV3-1 (or the pseudogene TRBV3-2) with TRBJ1-1; a weak D match, TRBD1 (5 bases). With 4 bases removed from V and 6 bases from J, the gap between germline ends came to 15 bases. Germline V lookup: CDR1 LGHDT, CDR2 YNNKEL (reference sequence). The CDR3 spans 14 residues. CDR3 nucleotide sequence: TGTGCCAGCAGCCTAAAATCAGGGTTCTCTGAAGCTTTCTTT. Amino acid sequence: CASSLKSGFSEAFF.

V usage is TRBV7-2 and J usage is TRBJ2-6; possible D gene TRBD1, 6 bases. The CDR3 covers 16 residues. The V end lost 5 bases, the J end lost 0 bases, and 11 bases lay between the germline ends. Germline CDR1 reads SGHTA; CDR2 reads FQGNSA. CDR3 nucleotide sequence: TGTGCCAGCAGCCCGGGCAGGGGCTCTGGGGCCAACGTCCTGACTTTC. Translating gives CASSPGRGSGANVLTF.

Concerning this clone itself: Other DNA sequences in this sample translate to the same CDR3. The chain uses TRBV7-2 and TRBJ2-2; no clear D gene. The CDR3 is 14 residues long. The ends were cut back, 4 bases at V and 1 base at J, with 7 bases in the middle. CDR1 SGHTA and CDR2 FQGNSA come from the germline V gene. CDR3 loop: CASSYRGNTGELFF. The CDR3 bases are TGTGCCAGCAGCTACCGAGGGAACACCGGGGAGCTGTTTTTT.

V and J are TRBV24-1 and TRBJ2-1; 9 nucleotides agree with TRBD1. With V trimmed by 3 bases and J by 3 bases, 2 bases remained unmatched. This CDR3 contains 15 residues. Germline CDR1 KGHDR, CDR2 SFDVKD. The CDR3 coding sequence is TGTGCCACCAGTGATGGACAGGGGTTCTACAATGAGCAGTTCTTC. It specifies CATSDGQGFYNEQFF.

This chain links TRBV2 with TRBJ1-5; 7 nucleotides align to TRBD1. The CDR3 spans 14 residues. CDR1 is SNHLY and CDR2 is FYNNEI in the germline V gene. V lost 6 bases to trimming and J lost 3 bases; unmatched junction nucleotides: 5. The CDR3: CASRGQTSNQPQHF. The DNA of the CDR3 is TGTGCCAGCAGGGGACAGACCTCCAATCAGCCCCAGCATTTT.

The gene calls are TRBV2 and TRBJ2-6; TRBD1 aligns across 9 bases. Germline CDR1 SNHLY, CDR2 FYNNEI. The CDR3 is made up of 16 amino acids. Germline trimming cut 7 bases from V and 1 base from J; bases unmatched to any gene: 5. CDR3 residues: CASMGDRESGANVLTF. The CDR3 DNA reads TGTGCCAGCATGGGGGACAGGGAATCTGGGGCCAACGTCCTGACTTTC.

The V and J genes are TRBV4-3 and TRBJ2-2; D ambiguous. The CDR3 spans 15 residues. Trimming pared 0 bases from V and 11 bases from J, leaving 16 bases between. Per germline, CDR1 LGHNA and CDR2 YSLEER. The CDR3 loop is CASSQDYGRPPELFF. The DNA of the CDR3 is TGCGCCAGCAGCCAAGATTACGGCAGGCCGCCTGAGCTGTTTTTT.

The CDR3, as DNA: TGTGCCAGCAGTTCCGGACAGGGGTCTTCACCCCTCCACTTT. Protein sequence: CASSSGQGSSPLHF. The chain uses TRBV6-2 or TRBV6-3 and TRBJ1-6; 9 bases match TRBD1. Germline V CDR1 and CDR2: MNHEY, SVGEGT. V was pared by 4 bases and J by 9 bases, with 4 bases of the junction left unmatched. The CDR3 totals 14 residues.

The rearrangement joins TRBV11-3 to TRBJ1-1, with TRBD1 as a possible D gene (5 bases). The CDR3 extends over 15 amino acids. Trimming took 5 bases from V and 3 from J, leaving 16 bases between them. Germline assignment: CDR1 SGHNT and CDR2 YENEEA. The CDR3 protein is CASSQGARADTEAFF. DNA for the CDR3: TGTGCCAGCAGCCAAGGGGCCAGAGCAGACACTGAAGCTTTCTTT.

This chain uses TRBV9 with TRBJ1-1, with 8 bases identical to TRBD1. This CDR3 is 15 amino acids long. After removal of 3 bases from V and 3 bases from J, the junction contained 7 bases not matched to a gene. Germline lookup yields CDR1 SGDLS and CDR2 YYNGEE. The CDR3, as DNA: TGTGCCAGCAGCGAGGGGCAGGGACAGGACACTGAAGCTTTCTTT. Its protein product is CASSEGQGQDTEAFF.

This clone was seen a single time. V is TRBV9 and J is TRBJ1-1; tentatively, D is TRBD1 (5 bases). Germline-derived CDR1 and CDR2 are SGDLS and YYNGEE. CDR3 length: 12 residues. Between the trimmed V and J ends, which lost 0 bases and 6 bases, there was a span of 6 bases. The CDR3 protein is CASSVEGAEAFF. Written as DNA, the CDR3 is TGTGCCAGCAGCGTAGAAGGGGCTGAAGCTTTCTTT.

The CDR3 here is CASSSKRQGSYGYTF. The CDR3 bases are TGTGCCAGCAGCTCTAAGAGACAGGGAAGCTATGGCTACACCTTC. The chain recombines TRBV11-2 with TRBJ1-2, with TRBD1 matching over 7 bases. Germline V gene data show CDR1 as SGHAT and CDR2 as FQNNGV. The length of the CDR3 is 15 residues. V was clipped by 4 bases and J by 4 bases; unmatched bases: 9.

The genes are TRBV24-1 and TRBJ1-1, with D possibly matching TRBD1 (5 bases). Between the trimmed V and J ends, which lost 5 bases and 1 base, there was a span of 10 bases. There are 14 residues in the CDR3. Germline V gene lookup returns CDR1 KGHDR and CDR2 SFDVKD. The CDR3 region is CATSGVGPNTEAFF. The CDR3 DNA sequence: TGTGCCACCAGTGGGGTGGGGCCGAACACTGAAGCTTTCTTT.

This chain connects TRBV19 to TRBJ1-2; D call uncertain. This CDR3 contains 20 residues. V lost 5 bases and J lost 4, with 32 bases in between. Germline V CDR1 and CDR2: LNHDA, SQIVND (reference sequence). The CDR3: CASSADRTGQRTGFFYGYTF. In DNA, the CDR3 is TGTGCCAGTAGTGCCGACCGGACCGGGCAGAGGACGGGGTTTTTCTATGGCTACACCTTC.

This clone was observed once. The genes are TRBV6-2 or TRBV6-3 and TRBJ2-2, with D possibly TRBD1 on 5 matching bases. This CDR3 spans 13 amino acids. CDR1 and CDR2 (germline): MNHEY, SVGEGT. Trimming took 5 bases from V and 7 from J, leaving 11 bases between them. The CDR3 region is CASSQQVIGELFF. The CDR3 DNA sequence: TGTGCCAGCAGTCAACAGGTTATCGGGGAGCTGTTTTTT.

This clone was found once. The sample carries other DNA sequences with the same CDR3. The chain couples TRBV20-1 to TRBJ1-2; no firm D call. The V end lost 4 bases, the J end lost 6 bases, and 3 bases lay between the germline ends. The germline V gene encodes CDR1 DFQATT and CDR2 SNEGSKA (reference sequence). CDR3 length: 9 amino acids. This chain's CDR3 is CSATDGYTF. The CDR3 region has the DNA TGCAGTGCTACCGATGGCTACACCTTC.

This clone was counted a single time. The genes are TRBV18 and TRBJ1-1; 9 bases agree with TRBD1. V was pared by 2 bases and J by 4 bases, with 5 bases of the junction left unmatched. The germline CDR1 and CDR2 sequences are KGHSH and LQKENI. The CDR3 is 15 amino acids. The CDR3 nucleotides read TGTGCCAGCTCACCATTGGGACAGGGTGGCACTGAAGCTTTCTTT. This codes for CASSPLGQGGTEAFF.

The J gene is TRBJ2-1, the V gene TRBV5-1, with 10 bases matching TRBD1. CDR1 and CDR2 (germline): SGHRS, YFSETQ. With V trimmed by 7 bases and J by 8 bases, 9 bases remained unmatched. This CDR3 has 14 residues. In DNA, the CDR3 is TGCGCCAGCTGGGGGGGACAGGGGAGAGATGAGCAGTTCTTC. This translates into CASWGGQGRDEQFF.

The chain employs TRBV6-5 and TRBJ1-5; tentatively, D is TRBD1 (6 bases). This CDR3 is built from 15 residues. Deletions cut 2 bases from V and 2 bases from J, with 10 bases between. Germline V gene lookup returns CDR1 MNHEY and CDR2 SVGAGI. The CDR3 protein is CASSYVQGGNQPQHF. CDR3 bases: TGTGCCAGCAGTTACGTACAGGGCGGCAATCAGCCCCAGCATTTT.

V is TRBV5-4 and J is TRBJ2-3; 10 positions match TRBD2. V was pared by 4 bases and J by 2 bases, with 7 bases of the junction left unmatched. The CDR3 is 16 amino acids. Germline lookup yields CDR1 SGHNT and CDR2 YYREEE (reference sequence). The CDR3 loop is CASSAGLAEITDTQYF. CDR3 sequence (DNA): TGTGCCAGCAGCGCCGGACTAGCGGAGATCACAGATACGCAGTATTTT.

The chain combines TRBV7-9 with TRBJ2-3; TRBD2 agrees at 7 bases. V shed 0 bases and J 4 bases; nucleotides not matched to a gene: 7. The CDR3 sequence is 16 residues long. Germline assignment: CDR1 SEHNR and CDR2 FQNEAQ (reference sequence). The CDR3 region is CASSLAAGVGSDTQYF. CDR3 sequence (DNA): TGTGCCAGCAGCTTAGCGGCGGGAGTGGGTTCAGATACGCAGTATTTT.

The rearrangement links TRBV12-3 or TRBV12-4 to TRBJ2-3; perhaps TRBD2 as D (5 bases). V was cut by 6 bases and J by 6 bases, with 13 bases left in between. CDR3 length: 13 amino acids. CDR3: CASSPRRGDTQYF. In DNA form, the CDR3 reads TGTGCCAGCAGCCCCCGCCGAGGGGATACGCAGTATTTT.

The chain combines TRBV4-3 with TRBJ1-2, with 7 bases that match TRBD1. CDR3 length: 15 amino acids. The V gene's germline CDR1 is LGHNA and CDR2 YSLEER. After removal of 0 bases from V and 7 bases from J, the junction contained 8 bases not matched to a gene. CDR3 amino acids: CASSQESGGRSGYTF. CDR3 in DNA: TGCGCCAGCAGCCAAGAGTCAGGGGGTCGCTCTGGCTACACCTTC.

This clone was detected once. The rearrangement links TRBV19 to TRBJ2-3; 9 bases agree with TRBD2. Germline V gene data show CDR1 as LNHDA and CDR2 as SQIVND (reference sequence). J gave up 1 base and V 3 bases, and 8 bases lay outside the gene matches. The CDR3 covers 17 residues. The CDR3 sequence is CASSMGGLAFGTDTQYF. CDR3 bases: TGTGCCAGTAGTATGGGGGGACTAGCATTTGGCACAGATACGCAGTATTTT.

Comments on this clone: Other DNA sequences of this sample code for an identical CDR3. The rearrangement uses TRBV5-1 and TRBJ2-1, with TRBD2 matching 10 bases. In germline, CDR1 is SGHRS, CDR2 YFSETQ. The CDR3 covers 15 residues. Trimming took 0 bases from V and 4 from J; bases not matched to a gene: 1. CDR3 loop: CASSLVAGGYNEQFF. CDR3 nucleotides: TGCGCCAGCAGCTTGGTAGCGGGAGGTTACAATGAGCAGTTCTTC.

V is TRBV6-6 and J is TRBJ2-2, with 10 bases fitting TRBD1. This CDR3 spans 14 amino acids. Germline assignment: CDR1 MNHNY and CDR2 SVGAGI (reference sequence). V lost 10 bases, J lost 4 bases, and 6 bases stayed unmatched. CDR3 in DNA: TGTGCCACCGGGGACAGGGGTGGCACCGGGGAGCTGTTTTTT. This encodes CATGDRGGTGELFF.

The chain uses TRBV28 and TRBJ1-4, with TRBD1 identical over 12 bases. The CDR3 is made up of 17 amino acids. Germline V CDR1 and CDR2: MDHEN, SYDVKM. V shed 4 bases and J 5 bases; nucleotides not matched to a gene: 8. Here the CDR3 DNA reads TGTGCCAGCAGTTCCCCGGGACAGGGGGCGCAAAATGAAAAACTGTTTTTT. Its translation: CASSSPGQGAQNEKLFF.

This clone has only one observation. The chain links TRBV7-2 to TRBJ1-3; D is unclear. Germline V gene lookup returns CDR1 SGHTA and CDR2 FQGNSA. The CDR3 totals 16 residues. With 5 bases removed from V and 1 base from J, the gap between germline ends came to 15 bases. The CDR3 region is CASSTMNSFSGNTIYF. CDR3 DNA: TGTGCCAGCAGCACGATGAACAGTTTTTCTGGAAACACCATATATTTT.

In nucleotides, the CDR3 is TGTGCCAGCAGCTCGAACACGTACACTGAAGCTTTCTTT. It is translated as CASSSNTYTEAFF. J is TRBJ1-1 and V is TRBV7-3; D is uncertain. This CDR3 is 13 amino acids long. Germline V gene sequence: CDR1 SGHTA, CDR2 FQGTGA. Trimming left V 4 bases short and J 3 bases short, with 9 bases between.